The 7 T cell receptor beta chains reported below all come from one sample, sequenced in a study of T cell repertoires in cytomegalovirus infection. TCRdb recomputed calls from the reads with MiXCR, one row per CDR3 protein. The sample has roughly 860,000 distinct CDR3 sequences, 32% seen once. These receptors lack a known antigen. Sequenced material: cultured CD8+ T cells from PBMCs, taken from culture after CMV antigen stimulation. Receptors originate from a human donor in good health (CMV status not recorded). Some clones in this sample may be carry-over from other donors' samples.

This clonotype appeared a few times. The V call is TRBV5-1, the J call TRBJ1-2; a weak D match, TRBD1 (6 bases). Germline CDR1 reads SGHRS; CDR2 reads YFSETQ. V lost 3 bases and J 4 bases, leaving 13 bases between the germline ends. The CDR3 sequence is 14 residues long. CDR3 DNA sequence: TGCGCCAGCAGCTCGGTACAGGGCCCCTATGGCTACACCTTC. Translation: CASSSVQGPYGYTF.

The chain joins TRBV7-9 to TRBJ2-5; D remains unclear. The germline CDR1 and CDR2 sequences are SEHNR and FQNEAQ (reference sequence). V shed 4 bases and J shed 5 bases, with 14 bases lying between them. The CDR3 is 14 residues long. The CDR3 nucleotides read TGTGCCAGCAGCTACGTAGGGCCTGGGGAGACCCAGTACTTC. It is translated as CASSYVGPGETQYF. Based on the CDR3 plus reference TRBV7-9 and TRBJ2-5, the full variable domain is DTGVSQNPRHKITKRGQNVTFRCDPISEHNRLYWYRQTLGQGPEFLTYFQNEAQLEKSRLLSDRFSAERPKGSFSTLEIQRTEQGDSAMYLCASSYVGPGETQYFGPGTRLLVL.

In its sample, this clonotype was seen a few times. This chain links TRBV7-6 with TRBJ2-1; no clear D. From germline, CDR1 is SGHVS and CDR2 FNYEAQ. This CDR3 comprises 17 residues. V was clipped by 4 bases and J by 0 bases, with 16 bases between them. The CDR3: CASSSPAGVSSYNEQFF. The CDR3 DNA follows: TGTGCCAGCAGCTCCCCGGCCGGCGTCAGCTCCTACAATGAGCAGTTCTTC.

In this sample, this clonotype turned up a few times. The rearrangement joins TRBV6-4 to TRBJ1-5, with D unresolved. Per germline, CDR1 MRHNA and CDR2 SNTAGT. The germline V and J ends were trimmed by 4 bases and 1 base, with 11 bases remaining between them. The CDR3 totals 15 residues. The CDR3 protein is CASSARGGSNQPQHF. As DNA, the CDR3 is TGTGCCAGCAGTGCCCGGGGTGGGAGCAATCAGCCCCAGCATTTT.

V gene TRBV29-1 combines with J gene TRBJ1-2; D not resolved. The CDR3 runs to 13 residues. Trimming stripped 3 bases from V and 4 bases from J, with 12 bases between. Germline CDR1 SQVTM, CDR2 ANQGSEA. The CDR3 loop is CSVDEAQTYGYTF. The CDR3, as DNA: TGCAGCGTTGACGAGGCACAGACCTATGGCTACACCTTC.

This clonotype was recorded a few times. The chain is built from TRBV7-9 and TRBJ1-1; a possible D gene is TRBD1 (6 bases). Germline V gives CDR1 SEHNR, CDR2 FQNEAQ (reference sequence). Trimming stripped 8 bases from V and 4 bases from J, with 17 bases between. The CDR3 has 14 residues. CDR3 coding DNA: TGTGCCAGCCGGGCGGGGGGGGCTGTCACTGAAGCTTTCTTT. It encodes CASRAGGAVTEAFF.

This clonotype was detected ten times or more. The rearrangement uses TRBV12-3 or TRBV12-4 and TRBJ1-6; D remains unclear. The CDR3 consists of 13 residues. The V end lost 4 bases, the J end lost 7 bases, and 8 bases lay between the germline ends. CDR3 in amino acids: CASSSGWNSPLHF. The DNA of the CDR3 is TGTGCCAGCAGTTCTGGTTGGAATTCACCCCTCCACTTT.